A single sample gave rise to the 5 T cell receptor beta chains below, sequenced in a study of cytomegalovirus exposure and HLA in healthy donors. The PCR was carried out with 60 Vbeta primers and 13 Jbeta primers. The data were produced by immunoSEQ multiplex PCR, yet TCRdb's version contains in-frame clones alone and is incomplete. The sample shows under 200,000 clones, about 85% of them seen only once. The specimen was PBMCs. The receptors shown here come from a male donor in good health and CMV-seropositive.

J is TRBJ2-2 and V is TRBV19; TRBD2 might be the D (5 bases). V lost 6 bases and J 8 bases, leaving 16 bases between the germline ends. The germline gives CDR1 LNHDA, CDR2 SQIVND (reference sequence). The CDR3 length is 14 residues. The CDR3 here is CASSPFSGSGELFF. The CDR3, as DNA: TGTGCCAGTAGCCCCTTCTCGGGATCGGGGGAGCTGTTTTTT.

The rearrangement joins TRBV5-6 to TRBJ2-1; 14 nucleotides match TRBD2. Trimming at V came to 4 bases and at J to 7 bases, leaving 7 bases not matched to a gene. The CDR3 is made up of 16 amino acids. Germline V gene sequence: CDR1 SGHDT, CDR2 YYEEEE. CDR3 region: CASSPGLAGVRNEQFF. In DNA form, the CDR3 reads TGTGCCAGCAGCCCGGGACTAGCGGGAGTTAGGAATGAGCAGTTCTTC.

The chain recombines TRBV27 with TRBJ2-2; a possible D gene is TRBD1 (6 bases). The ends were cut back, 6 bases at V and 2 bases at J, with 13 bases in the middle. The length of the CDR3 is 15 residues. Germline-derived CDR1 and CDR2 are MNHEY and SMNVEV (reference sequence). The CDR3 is CASSIQGQNTGELFF. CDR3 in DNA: TGTGCCAGCAGCATACAGGGTCAAAACACCGGGGAGCTGTTTTTT.

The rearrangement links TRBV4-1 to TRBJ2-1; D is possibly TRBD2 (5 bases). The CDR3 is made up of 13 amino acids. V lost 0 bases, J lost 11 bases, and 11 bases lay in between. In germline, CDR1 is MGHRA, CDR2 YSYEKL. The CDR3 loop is CASSQDHSGKQFF. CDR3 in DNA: TGCGCCAGCAGCCAAGATCATTCGGGGAAGCAGTTCTTC.

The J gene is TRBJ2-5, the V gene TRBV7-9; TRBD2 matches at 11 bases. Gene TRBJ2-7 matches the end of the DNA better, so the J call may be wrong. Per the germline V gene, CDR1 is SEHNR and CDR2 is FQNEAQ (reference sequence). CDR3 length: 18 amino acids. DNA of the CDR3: TGTGCCAGCAGCCCTACTACTAGCGGGAGCTCCTACCCCTACGAGCAGTACTTC. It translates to CASSPTTSGSSYPYEQYF.